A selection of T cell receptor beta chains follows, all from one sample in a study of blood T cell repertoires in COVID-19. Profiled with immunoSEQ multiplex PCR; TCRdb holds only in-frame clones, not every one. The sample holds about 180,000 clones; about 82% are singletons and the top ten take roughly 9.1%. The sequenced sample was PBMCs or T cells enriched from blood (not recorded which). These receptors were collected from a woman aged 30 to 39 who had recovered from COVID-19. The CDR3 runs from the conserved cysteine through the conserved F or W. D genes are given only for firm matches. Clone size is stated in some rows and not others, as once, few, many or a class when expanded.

cdr3_aa: CASSPPGSGGKNTGELFF; cdr3_nt: TGTGCCAGCAGTCCCCCGGGGAGTGGCGGGAAGAACACCGGGGAGCTGTTTTTT; v_call: TRBV28; cdr3_length: 18; clone_size: once; d_call: -; j_call: TRBJ2-2
cdr3_aa: CASSWPWAGGNEQFF; cdr3_nt: TGTGCCAGCAGCTGGCCTTGGGCAGGGGGCAATGAGCAGTTCTTC; v_call: TRBV5-5; cdr3_length: 15; clone_size: once; d_call: TRBD1; j_call: TRBJ2-1
cdr3_aa: CASSSNRGGNIQYF; cdr3_nt: TGTGCCAGCAGCTCAAACAGGGGAGGTAACATTCAGTACTTC; v_call: TRBV11-2; cdr3_length: 14; clone_size: -; d_call: -; j_call: TRBJ2-4
cdr3_aa: CTSSQDQRTTPYEQFF; cdr3_nt: TGCACCAGCAGCCAAGATCAACGGACTACCCCATATGAGCAGTTCTTC; v_call: TRBV1; cdr3_length: 16; clone_size: -; d_call: -; j_call: TRBJ2-1
cdr3_aa: CASSLGQGETQYF; cdr3_nt: TGTGCCAGCAGCCTGGGACAGGGGGAAACCCAGTACTTC; v_call: TRBV11-1; cdr3_length: 13; clone_size: few; d_call: TRBD1; j_call: TRBJ2-5
cdr3_aa: CASSLDGSSYEQYF; cdr3_nt: TGCGCCAGCAGCTTGGACGGGAGCTCCTACGAGCAGTACTTC; v_call: TRBV5-1; cdr3_length: 14; clone_size: -; d_call: -; j_call: TRBJ2-7
cdr3_aa: CASSEAHPAGESGYTF; cdr3_nt: TGTGCCAGCAGTGAAGCGCATCCGGCAGGGGAGAGTGGCTACACCTTC; v_call: TRBV6-1; cdr3_length: 16; clone_size: -; d_call: -; j_call: TRBJ1-2
cdr3_aa: CASSLSGTVDFYEQYF; cdr3_nt: TGTGCCAGCAGTTTATCCGGGACAGTCGATTTCTACGAGCAGTACTTC; v_call: TRBV28; cdr3_length: 16; clone_size: -; d_call: TRBD1; j_call: TRBJ2-7
cdr3_aa: CSTRETANTGELFF; cdr3_nt: TGCAGCACACGGGAGACAGCGAACACCGGGGAGCTGTTTTTT; v_call: TRBV29-1; cdr3_length: 14; clone_size: -; d_call: -; j_call: TRBJ2-2
cdr3_aa: CASSRTPSGRGADTQYF; cdr3_nt: TGCGCCAGCAGCCGCACTCCTAGCGGTCGAGGGGCAGATACGCAGTATTTT; v_call: TRBV5-1; cdr3_length: 17; clone_size: -; d_call: TRBD2; j_call: TRBJ2-3
cdr3_aa: CASSSTGTYGYTF; cdr3_nt: TGTGCCAGTAGTTCGACAGGGACCTATGGCTACACCTTC; v_call: TRBV19; cdr3_length: 13; clone_size: -; d_call: TRBD1; j_call: TRBJ1-2